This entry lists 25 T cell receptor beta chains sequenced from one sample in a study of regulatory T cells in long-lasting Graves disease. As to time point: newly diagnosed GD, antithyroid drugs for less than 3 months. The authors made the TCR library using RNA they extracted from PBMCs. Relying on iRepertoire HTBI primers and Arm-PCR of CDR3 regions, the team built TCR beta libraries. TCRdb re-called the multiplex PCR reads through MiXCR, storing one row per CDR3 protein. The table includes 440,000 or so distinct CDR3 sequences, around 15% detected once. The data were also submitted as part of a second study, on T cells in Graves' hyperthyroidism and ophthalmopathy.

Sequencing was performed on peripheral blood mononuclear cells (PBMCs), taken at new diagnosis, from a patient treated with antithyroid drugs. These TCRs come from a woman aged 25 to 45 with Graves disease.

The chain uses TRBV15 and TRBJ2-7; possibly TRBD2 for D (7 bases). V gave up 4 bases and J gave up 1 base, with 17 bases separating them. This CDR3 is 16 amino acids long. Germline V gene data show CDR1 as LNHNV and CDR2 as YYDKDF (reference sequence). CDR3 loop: CATSTVGGQLSYEQYF. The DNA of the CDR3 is TGTGCCACCAGCACTGTGGGGGGGCAATTATCCTACGAGCAGTACTTC.

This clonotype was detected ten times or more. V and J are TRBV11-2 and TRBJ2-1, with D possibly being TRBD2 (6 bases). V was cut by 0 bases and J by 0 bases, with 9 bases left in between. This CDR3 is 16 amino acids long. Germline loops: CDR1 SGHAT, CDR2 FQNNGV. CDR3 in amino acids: CASSLDWDSSYNEQFF. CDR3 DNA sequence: TGTGCCAGCAGCTTAGATTGGGACTCCTCCTACAATGAGCAGTTCTTC.

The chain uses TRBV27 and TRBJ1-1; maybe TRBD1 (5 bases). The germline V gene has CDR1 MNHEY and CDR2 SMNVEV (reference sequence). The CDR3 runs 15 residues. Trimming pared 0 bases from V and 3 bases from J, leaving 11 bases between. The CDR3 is CASSLSKGRYTEAFF. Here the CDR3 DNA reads TGTGCCAGCAGTTTATCTAAGGGGAGATACACTGAAGCTTTCTTT.

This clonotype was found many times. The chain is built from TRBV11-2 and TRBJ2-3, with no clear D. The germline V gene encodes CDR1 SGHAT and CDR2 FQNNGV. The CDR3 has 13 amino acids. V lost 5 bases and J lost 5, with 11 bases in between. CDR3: CASSPARGDTQYF. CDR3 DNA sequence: TGTGCCAGCAGCCCTGCGCGAGGAGATACGCAGTATTTT.

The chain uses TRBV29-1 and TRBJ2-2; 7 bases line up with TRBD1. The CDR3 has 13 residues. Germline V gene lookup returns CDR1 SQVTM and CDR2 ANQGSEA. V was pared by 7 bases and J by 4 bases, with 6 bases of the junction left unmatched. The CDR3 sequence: CSGRGLSTGELFF. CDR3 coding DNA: TGCAGCGGTAGGGGGCTTAGCACCGGGGAGCTGTTTTTT.

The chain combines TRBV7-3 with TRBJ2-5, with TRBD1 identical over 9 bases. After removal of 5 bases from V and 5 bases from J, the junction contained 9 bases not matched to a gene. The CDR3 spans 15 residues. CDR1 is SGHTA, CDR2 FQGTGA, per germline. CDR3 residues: CASSPRTGALETQYF. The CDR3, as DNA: TGTGCCAGCAGCCCCCGGACAGGGGCGTTGGAGACCCAGTACTTC.

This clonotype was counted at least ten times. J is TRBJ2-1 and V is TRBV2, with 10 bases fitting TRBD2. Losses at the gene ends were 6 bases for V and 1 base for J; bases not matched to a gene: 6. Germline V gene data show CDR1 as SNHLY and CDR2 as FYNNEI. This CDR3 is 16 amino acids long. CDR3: CASRRSSGGSYNEQFF. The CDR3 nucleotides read TGTGCCAGCAGACGCTCTAGCGGGGGTTCCTACAATGAGCAGTTCTTC. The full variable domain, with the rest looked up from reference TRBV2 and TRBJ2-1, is EPEVTQTPSHQVTQMGQEVILRCVPISNHLYFYWYRQILGQKVEFLVSFYNNEISEKSEIFDDQFSVERPDGSNFTLKIRSTKLEDSAMYFCASRRSSGGSYNEQFFGPGTRLTVL.

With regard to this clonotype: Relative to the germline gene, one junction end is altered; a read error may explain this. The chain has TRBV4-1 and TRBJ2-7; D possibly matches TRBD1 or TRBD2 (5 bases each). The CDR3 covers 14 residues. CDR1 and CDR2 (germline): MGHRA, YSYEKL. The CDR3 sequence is CASSQGELAYEQYF. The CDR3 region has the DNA TGTGCCAGCAGCCAAGGGGAGTTAGCCTACGAGCAGTACTTC.

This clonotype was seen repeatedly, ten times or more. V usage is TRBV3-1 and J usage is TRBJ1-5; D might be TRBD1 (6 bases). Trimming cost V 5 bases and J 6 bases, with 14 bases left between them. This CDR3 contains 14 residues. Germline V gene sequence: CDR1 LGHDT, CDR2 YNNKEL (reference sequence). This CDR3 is CASSLVQGGQPQHF. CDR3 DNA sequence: TGTGCCAGCAGCTTAGTACAGGGAGGTCAGCCCCAGCATTTT.

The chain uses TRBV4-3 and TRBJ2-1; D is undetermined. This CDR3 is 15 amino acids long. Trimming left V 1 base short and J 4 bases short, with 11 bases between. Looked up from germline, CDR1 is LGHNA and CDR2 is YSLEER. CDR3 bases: TGCGCCAGCAGCCAAGGGTCCAATAGGTACAATGAGCAGTTCTTC. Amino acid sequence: CASSQGSNRYNEQFF.

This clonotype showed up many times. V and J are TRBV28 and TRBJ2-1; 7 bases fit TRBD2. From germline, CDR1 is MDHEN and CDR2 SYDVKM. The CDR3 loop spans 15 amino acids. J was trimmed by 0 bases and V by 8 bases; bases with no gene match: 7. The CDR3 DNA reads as TGTGCCAGCTGGGAGGGCGAGAGCTCCTACAATGAGCAGTTCTTC. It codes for CASWEGESSYNEQFF.

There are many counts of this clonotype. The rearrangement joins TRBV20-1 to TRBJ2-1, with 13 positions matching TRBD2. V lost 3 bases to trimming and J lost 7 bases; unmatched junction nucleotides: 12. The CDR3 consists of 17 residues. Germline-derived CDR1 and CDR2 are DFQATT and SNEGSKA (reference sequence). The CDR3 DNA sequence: TGCAGTGCTAGTGGACTAGCGGGAGCGGGTGGAGGGAATGAGCAGTTCTTC. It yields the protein CSASGLAGAGGGNEQFF.

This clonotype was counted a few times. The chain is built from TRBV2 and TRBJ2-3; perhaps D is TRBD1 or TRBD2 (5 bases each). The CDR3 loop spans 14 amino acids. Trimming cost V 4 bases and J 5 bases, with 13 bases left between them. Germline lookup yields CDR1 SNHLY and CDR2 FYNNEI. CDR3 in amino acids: CASSVGTVGDTQYF. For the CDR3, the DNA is TGTGCCAGCAGTGTGGGGACGGTGGGAGATACGCAGTATTTT.

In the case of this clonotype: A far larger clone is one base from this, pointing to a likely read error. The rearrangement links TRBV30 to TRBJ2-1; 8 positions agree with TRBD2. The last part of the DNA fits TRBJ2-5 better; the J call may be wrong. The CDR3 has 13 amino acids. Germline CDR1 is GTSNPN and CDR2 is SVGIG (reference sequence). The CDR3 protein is CARSSGGGETQYF. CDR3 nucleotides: TGTGCCCGGAGTTCTGGCGGGGGGGAGACCCAGTACTTC.

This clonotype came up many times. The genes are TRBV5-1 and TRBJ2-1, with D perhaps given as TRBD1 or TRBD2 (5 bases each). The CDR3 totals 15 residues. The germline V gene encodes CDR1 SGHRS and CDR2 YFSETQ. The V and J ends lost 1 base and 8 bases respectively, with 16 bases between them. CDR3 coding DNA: TGCGCCAGCAGCTTGTGGGGGATAGAGGCAGATGAGCAGTTCTTC. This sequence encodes CASSLWGIEADEQFF.

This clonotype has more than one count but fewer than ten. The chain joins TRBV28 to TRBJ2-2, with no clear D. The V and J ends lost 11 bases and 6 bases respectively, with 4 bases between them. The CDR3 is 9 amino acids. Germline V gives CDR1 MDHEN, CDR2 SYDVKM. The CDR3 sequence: CAWAGELFF. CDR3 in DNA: TGTGCCTGGGCCGGGGAGCTGTTTTTT.

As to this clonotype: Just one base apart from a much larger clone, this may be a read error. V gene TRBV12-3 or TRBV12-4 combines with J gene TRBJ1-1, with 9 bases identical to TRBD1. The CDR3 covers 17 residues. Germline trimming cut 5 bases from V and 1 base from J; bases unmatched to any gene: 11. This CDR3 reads CASSHQRQGVTNTEAFF. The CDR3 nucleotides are TGTGCCAGCAGTCACCAAAGACAGGGGGTCACGAACACTGAAGCTTTCTTT.

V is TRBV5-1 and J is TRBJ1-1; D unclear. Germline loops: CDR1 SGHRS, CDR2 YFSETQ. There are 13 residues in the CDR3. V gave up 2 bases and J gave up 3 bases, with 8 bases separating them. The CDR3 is CASSFTLDTEAFF. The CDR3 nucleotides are TGCGCCAGCAGCTTTACCTTGGACACTGAAGCTTTCTTT.

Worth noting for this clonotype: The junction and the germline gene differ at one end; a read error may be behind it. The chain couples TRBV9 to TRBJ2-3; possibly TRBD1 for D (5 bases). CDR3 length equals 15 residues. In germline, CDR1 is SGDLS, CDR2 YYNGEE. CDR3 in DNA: TGTGCCAGCAGCGTAGCTAGGGTTCGCACAGGTACGCAGTATTTT. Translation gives CASSVARVRTGTQYF.

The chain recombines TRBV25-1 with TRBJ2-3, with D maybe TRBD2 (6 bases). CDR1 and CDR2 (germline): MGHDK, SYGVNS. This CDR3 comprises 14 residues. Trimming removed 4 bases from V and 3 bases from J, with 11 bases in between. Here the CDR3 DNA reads TGTGCCAGCAGTGTTGGTGCGGGAACAGATACGCAGTATTTT. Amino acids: CASSVGAGTDTQYF.

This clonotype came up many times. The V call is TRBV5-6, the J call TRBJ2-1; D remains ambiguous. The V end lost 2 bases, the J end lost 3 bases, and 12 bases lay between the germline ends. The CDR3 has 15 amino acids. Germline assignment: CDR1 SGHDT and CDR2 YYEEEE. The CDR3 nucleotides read TGTGCCAGCAGCTTAGGTGCGGAAATCTACAATGAGCAGTTCTTC. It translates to CASSLGAEIYNEQFF.

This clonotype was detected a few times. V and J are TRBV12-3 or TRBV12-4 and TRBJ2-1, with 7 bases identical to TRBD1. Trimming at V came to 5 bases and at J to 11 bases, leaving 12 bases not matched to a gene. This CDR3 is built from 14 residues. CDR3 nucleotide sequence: TGTGCCAGCAGTAAGACAGGGTCTAAAATAAAGCAGTTCTTC. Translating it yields CASSKTGSKIKQFF.

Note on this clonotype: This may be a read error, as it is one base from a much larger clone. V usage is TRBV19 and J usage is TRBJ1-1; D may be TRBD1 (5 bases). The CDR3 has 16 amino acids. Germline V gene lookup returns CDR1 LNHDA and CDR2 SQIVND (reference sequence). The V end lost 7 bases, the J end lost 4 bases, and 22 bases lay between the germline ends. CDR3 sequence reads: CASTDPGGNPGTEAFF. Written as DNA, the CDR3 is TGTGCCAGTACCGATCCCGGGGGGAACCCCGGCACTGAAGCTTTCTTT.

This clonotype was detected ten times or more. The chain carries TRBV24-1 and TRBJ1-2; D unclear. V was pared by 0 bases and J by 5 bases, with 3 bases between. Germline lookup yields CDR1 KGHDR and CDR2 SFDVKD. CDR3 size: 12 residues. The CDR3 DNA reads TGTGCCACCAGTGATTTGCGGTATGGCTACACCTTC. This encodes CATSDLRYGYTF.

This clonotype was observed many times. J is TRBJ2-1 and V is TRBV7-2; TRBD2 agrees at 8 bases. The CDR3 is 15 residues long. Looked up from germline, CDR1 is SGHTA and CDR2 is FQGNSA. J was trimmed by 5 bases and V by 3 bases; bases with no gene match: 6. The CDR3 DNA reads TGTGCCAGCAGCTTCTCGGGGGGGGGCCACAATGAGCAGTTCTTC. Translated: CASSFSGGGHNEQFF.